This TCR beta chain was identified in a study of beta chain features in type 1 diabetes (dated by TCRdb to between 2017 and 2018). Notes on the research overall: Mean age, gender distribution, total cell number and subset yield were not different between patients and healthy donors. A total of over 90,000,000 sorted cells were examined across all samples, and a strong correlation was observed between cell number per subset and RNA yield. In the study, TCRB repertoires of sorted circulating CD4+ T cell subsets from recently diagnosed type 1 diabetes patients were compared with those of matched healthy donors. Whereas all 28 donors provided naive and central memory subsets, regulatory and stem cell-like memory subsets were isolated from just 8 patients and about eight healthy donors.

All of the isolated RNA was reverse transcribed with the High Capacity cDNA Reverse Transcription Kit, so expressed TCRB transcripts were sequenced. Naive, central memory and regulatory T cell samples underwent deep immunoSEQ sequencing, averaging around 4 million total reads per sample. After sorted cells were lysed in RLT buffer, RNA was extracted with DNase-treated RNeasy Micro or Mini kits, with the choice depending on cell number. Each cell subset was processed separately to prevent cross-contamination, with patient and healthy donor samples processed together. The immunoSEQ multiplex PCR was used to amplify TCRB sequences from cDNA, yielding 87-bp fragments that span the CDR3 region. Sequencing of the amplicons was performed on the Illumina HiSeq platform. In the authors' own workflow: PCR bias was computationally corrected using synthetic template baselines, reads within Hamming distance 2 were collapsed, and singletons that could not be merged were discarded. Reads were aligned to IMGT to assign V, D and J genes, CDR3 length, and insertions or deletions at six rearrangement sites. Within each subset, clonotype counts were normalized to sorted cell number, and only after that were true diversity and Gini coefficients computed with the tcR R package. The overlap coefficient, calculated on TCRB nucleotide sequences, was used to quantify repertoire sharing. As a proxy for the pre-selection repertoire, out-of-frame TCRB sequences from naive cells were analyzed. This immuneACCESS table, as held by TCRdb, lists in-frame sequences with V and J called but not all clones. Of the missing ones, under half trace to an unresolved V gene in checked studies; the others have no known cause. V, J and clone size derive from that table, while D and trimming were established from the DNA sequence. The sample table shows around 260,000 clones, and around 21% are seen once. The leading ten clones occupy about 0.028% of the sample.

Study-wide conclusions, independent of this receptor: Naive, central memory and regulatory TCRB repertoires appeared more similar among patients than among healthy donors. Fewer insertions and more nucleotide deletions at VDJ recombination sites were observed in patients with type 1 diabetes, implying thymic rearrangement abnormalities. Shorter templates might have been favored by PCR, but patient and control samples were amplified and corrected together, so both groups would have been affected equally by any skew. Because cDNA was sequenced instead of genomic DNA, highly expressing activated cells could be over-represented, though the groups showed no difference in activation or CD3 levels. In all four CD4+ subsets, TCRB CDR3 length was moderately but significantly shorter in type 1 diabetes patients. Because the HLA sub-analyses included only small numbers of individuals, any influence of HLA type on TCRB rearrangement was left unresolved.

Each donor gave one peripheral blood draw, around 0.12 L on average, collected into heparinised tubes. Using a panel that included CD45RO, CCR7, CD25, CD127, CD95 and CD27, naive, central memory, regulatory and stem cell-like memory CD4+ T cells were sorted on a BD FACSAria II. Purity was above 98% for every sorted population. PBMCs were isolated right away by Lymphoprep density gradient centrifugation and were stained directly, without culture. So that batch effects would be minimized, each experiment stained and sorted samples in pairs, pairing one healthy donor with one patient. On this clone itself: No cognate antigen has been identified for it. There are no base qualities to consult, and no much larger clone falls within one base.

The CDR3 contains 13 residues, cysteine and phenylalanine counted. The entry retains the CDR3 DNA only, 39 bases that are in frame from base 1. CDR1 and CDR2 are drawn from the germline V gene: SGHTA, FQGTGA. Ends trimmed: V by 6 bases, J by 4 bases; bases unmatched to a gene: 6. This clonotype was sampled from a woman in her forties with type 1 diabetes. Material for sequencing was naive CD4+ T cells from blood. Read against the paper, the sample's cell subset or site label means: true naive CD4+ T cells. The chain is made from TRBV7-3 and TRBJ2-7, and 7 bases in between align with TRBD1. The bases read TGTGCCAGCAGTCGGACAGGTTCATACGAGCAGTACTTC. Translation gives CASSRTGSYEQYF.